This entry concerns a single TCR beta chain. The CDR3 contains 15 residues. Germline V gene lookup returns CDR1 MNHNS and CDR2 SASEGT. The junction had 2 bases not matched to a gene; V was cut back by 1 base and J by 2 bases. The data were taken from a study of blood T cell repertoires in COVID-19. Profiling relied on immunoSEQ multiplex PCR, and the TCRdb table lists in-frame clones only, not all of them. The data contain 280,000 or so clones, under 90% of them seen just once; the ten biggest clones take up 8% to 9.5%. The chain couples TRBV6-1 to TRBJ2-1; 7 positions agree with TRBD1. Sequenced sample: peripheral blood. The receptor was derived from a woman aged 45-65 years who had recovered from COVID-19. The CDR3 DNA reads TGTGCCAGCAGTGAAGAAGGGGGCGCCTACAATGAGCAGTTCTTC. This sequence encodes CASSEEGGAYNEQFF.